This T cell receptor beta chain was identified in a study of blood T cell repertoires in COVID-19 (TCRdb year 2020). With regard to the full study: The collaborator samples originated in the United States, Italy and Spain and spanned the acute and convalescent phases of COVID-19. The prospective study material was composed of cDNA or gDNA derived from T cells, B-cell-depleted T cells, or PBMCs. Deeply sampled blood TCRbeta repertoires from subjects exposed to, actively infected with, or recovered from COVID-19 were included in the dataset. The repertoires were released in a freely available public database meant as a resource for research on the immune response to SARS-CoV-2. The samples were drawn from two sources: the first 160 participants of the ongoing ImmuneRACE study, and over 950 subjects contributed by 6 global collaborators. Sample metadata almost always included a de-identified subject ID, COVID-19 status, age in years and sex. HLA class I and class II types, where available, came from metadata supplied by the sample provider rather than from assay-based typing. Results the study describes overall, beyond this receptor: How much clinical and demographic metadata was included differed by source and by participant, and the metadata was provided uncurated.

In the prospective study, participants were roughly 18 to 100 years old, resided in about two dozen geographic areas of the United States, and were enrolled through a virtual design. To assign participants to cohorts, the prospective study relied on clinical history that participants themselves reported in a screening survey and a study questionnaire. In the prospective study, whole blood, serum and a nasopharyngeal or oropharyngeal swab were collected from each participant by mobile phlebotomists. Participants in the prospective study had the option to provide additional blood draws and questionnaires over a 2-month period. Prospective study blood samples were shipped either frozen or at room temperature before DNA extraction. The cysteine opens and the phenylalanine closes a CDR3 of 16 amino acids. Just the 48-base CDR3 DNA is kept, in frame starting at base 1. As encoded in the germline V gene, CDR1 is SNHLY while CDR2 is FYNNEI. Trimming removed 1 base from V and 4 bases from J, leaving 14 bases between the germline ends.

The immunoSEQ Assay, a bias-controlled multiplex PCR, was used to amplify TCRbeta CDR3 regions from genomic DNA. The authors processed their data as follows. The number of nucleated cells in each sample was estimated from the amplification of reference gene primers within the assay. To quantify the absolute abundance of each unique TCRbeta CDR3 rearrangement, sequence reads were collapsed and filtered. For each sample, productive Simpson clonality was calculated as the square root of Simpson's diversity index over productive rearrangements. TCRdb retrieved this table from immuneACCESS and kept in-frame rearrangements only. Not all clones are present; in checked studies, unresolved V genes account for under half, and no reason is known for the remainder. V, J and clone size are taken as reported in that table, and D and trimming were inferred from the DNA itself. The sample records about 220,000 clones, 86% of which are singletons. Together, the top ten hold around 3.8% of the sample.

Details on this clone: No cognate antigen has been identified for it. The sample holds no much larger clone one base away, and base qualities are not on file.

The TCR was taken from a middle-aged woman with acute COVID-19. The sequence is built from TRBV2 and TRBJ1-5; matching of 6 bases hints at TRBD1 as the D gene. Sequences were obtained from PBMCs or T cells enriched from blood (not recorded which). The DNA sequence is given as TGTGCCAGCAGTGAAGTGCGGACAGTCGGAAATCAGCCCCAGCATTTT. Translated, this is CASSEVRTVGNQPQHF.